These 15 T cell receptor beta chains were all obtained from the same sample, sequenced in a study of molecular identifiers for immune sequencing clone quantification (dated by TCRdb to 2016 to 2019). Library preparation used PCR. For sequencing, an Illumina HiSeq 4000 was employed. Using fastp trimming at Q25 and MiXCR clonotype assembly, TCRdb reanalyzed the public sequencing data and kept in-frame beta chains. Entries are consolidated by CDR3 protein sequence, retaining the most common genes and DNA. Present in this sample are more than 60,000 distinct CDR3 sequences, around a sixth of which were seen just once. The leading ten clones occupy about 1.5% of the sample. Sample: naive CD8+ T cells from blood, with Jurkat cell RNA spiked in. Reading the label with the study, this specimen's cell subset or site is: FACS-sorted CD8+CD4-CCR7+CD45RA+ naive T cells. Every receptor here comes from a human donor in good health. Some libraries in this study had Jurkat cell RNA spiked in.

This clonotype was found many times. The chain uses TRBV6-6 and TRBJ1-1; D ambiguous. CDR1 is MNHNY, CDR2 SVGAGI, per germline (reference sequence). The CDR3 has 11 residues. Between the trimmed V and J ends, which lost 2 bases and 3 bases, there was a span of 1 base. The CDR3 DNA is TGTGCCAGCAGTTACGACACTGAAGCTTTCTTT. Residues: CASSYDTEAFF.

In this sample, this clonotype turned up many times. CDR3 residues: CASSPRDSIYEQYF. For the CDR3, the DNA is TGTGCCAGCAGCCCTCGGGACTCCATTTACGAGCAGTACTTC. J is TRBJ2-7 and V is TRBV5-4; the D gene is possibly TRBD2 (6 bases). The germline V gene encodes CDR1 SGHNT and CDR2 YYREEE (reference sequence). The CDR3 consists of 14 residues. V lost 4 bases and J lost 4, with 15 bases in between. The entire variable domain, with the rest obtained from reference TRBV5-4 and TRBJ2-7, is as follows: ETGVTQSPTHLIKTRGQQVTLRCSSQSGHNTVSWYQQALGQGPQFIFQYYREEENGRGNFPPRFSGLQFPNYSSELNVNALELDDSALYLCASSPRDSIYEQYFGPGTRLTVT.

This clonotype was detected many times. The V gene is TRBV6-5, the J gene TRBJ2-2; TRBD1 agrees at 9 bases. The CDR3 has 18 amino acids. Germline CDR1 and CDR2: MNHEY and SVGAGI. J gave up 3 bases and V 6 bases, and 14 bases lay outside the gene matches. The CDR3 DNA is TGTGCCAGCAGCCTGGGACAGGGAAGCTGGGGGTACACCGGGGAGCTGTTTTTT. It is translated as CASSLGQGSWGYTGELFF.

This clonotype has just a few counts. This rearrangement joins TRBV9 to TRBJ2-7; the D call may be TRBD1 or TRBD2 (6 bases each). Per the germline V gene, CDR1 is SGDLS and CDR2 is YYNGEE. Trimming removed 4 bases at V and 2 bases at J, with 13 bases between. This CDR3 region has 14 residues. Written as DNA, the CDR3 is TGTGCCAGCAGCCCCGGGGGCACTACCTACGAGCAGTACTTC. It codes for CASSPGGTTYEQYF. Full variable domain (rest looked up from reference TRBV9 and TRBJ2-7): DSGVTQTPKHLITATGQRVTLRCSPRSGDLSVYWYQQSLDQGLQFLIQYYNGEERAKGNILERFSAQQFPDLHSELNLSSLELGDSALYFCASSPGGTTYEQYFGPGTRLTVT.

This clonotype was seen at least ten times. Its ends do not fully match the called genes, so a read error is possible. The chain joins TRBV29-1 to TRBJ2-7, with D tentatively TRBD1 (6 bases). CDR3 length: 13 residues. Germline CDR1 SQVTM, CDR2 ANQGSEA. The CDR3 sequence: CSVQEDSGSEQYF. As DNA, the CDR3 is TGCAGCGTTCAAGAGGACAGCGGCTCGGAGCAGTACTTC.

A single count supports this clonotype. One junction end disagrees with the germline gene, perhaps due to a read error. The CDR3 protein is CAWSVKTSGVPRTDAQYF. DNA of the CDR3: TGTGCCTGGAGTGTGAAAACTAGCGGGGTCCCCCGCACAGATGCGCAGTATTTT. V usage is TRBV30 and J usage is TRBJ2-3, with 10 bases identical to TRBD2. The CDR3 is made up of 18 amino acids. CDR1 and CDR2 (germline): GTSNPN, SVGIG (reference sequence).

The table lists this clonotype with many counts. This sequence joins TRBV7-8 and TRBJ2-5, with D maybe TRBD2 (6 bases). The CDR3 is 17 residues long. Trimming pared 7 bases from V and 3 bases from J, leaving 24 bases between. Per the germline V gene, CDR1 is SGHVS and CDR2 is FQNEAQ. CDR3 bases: TGTGCCAGCACCGAAAGTGCTGATAGCGGAAAAAAAGAGACCCAGTACTTC. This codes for CASTESADSGKKETQYF.

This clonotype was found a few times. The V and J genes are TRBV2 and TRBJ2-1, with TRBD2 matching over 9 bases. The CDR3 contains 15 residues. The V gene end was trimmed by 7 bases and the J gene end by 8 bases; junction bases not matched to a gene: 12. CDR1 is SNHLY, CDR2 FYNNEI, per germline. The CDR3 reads CASISSPSGIYEQFF. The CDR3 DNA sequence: TGTGCCAGCATTTCGTCGCCTAGCGGGATTTATGAGCAGTTCTTC.

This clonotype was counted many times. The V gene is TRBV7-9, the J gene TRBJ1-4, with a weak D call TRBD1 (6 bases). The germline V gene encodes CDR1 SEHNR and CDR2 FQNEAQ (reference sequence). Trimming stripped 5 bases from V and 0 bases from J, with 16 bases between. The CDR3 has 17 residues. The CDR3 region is CASSAEITGPTNEKLFF. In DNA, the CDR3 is TGTGCCAGCAGCGCGGAGATAACAGGGCCAACTAATGAAAAACTGTTTTTT.

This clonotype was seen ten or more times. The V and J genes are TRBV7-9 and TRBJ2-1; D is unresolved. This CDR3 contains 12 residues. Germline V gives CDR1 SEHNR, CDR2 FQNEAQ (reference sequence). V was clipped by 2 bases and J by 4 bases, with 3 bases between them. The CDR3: CASSLLYNEQFF. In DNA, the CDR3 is TGTGCCAGCAGCTTATTATACAATGAGCAGTTCTTC.

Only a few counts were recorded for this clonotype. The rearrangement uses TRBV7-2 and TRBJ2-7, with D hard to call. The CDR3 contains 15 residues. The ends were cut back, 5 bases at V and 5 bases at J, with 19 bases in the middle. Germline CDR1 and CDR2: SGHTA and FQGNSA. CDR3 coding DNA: TGTGCCAGCAGCCCTGGAGCAACTCCCACCCACGAGCAGTACTTC. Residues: CASSPGATPTHEQYF.

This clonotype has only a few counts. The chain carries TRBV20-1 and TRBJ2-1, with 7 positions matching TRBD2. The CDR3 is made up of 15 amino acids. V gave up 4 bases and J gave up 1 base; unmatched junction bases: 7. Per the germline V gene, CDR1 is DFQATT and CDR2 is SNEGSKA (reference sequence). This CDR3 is CSAKLAGLSYNEQFF. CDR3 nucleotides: TGCAGTGCTAAATTAGCGGGTCTATCCTACAATGAGCAGTTCTTC.

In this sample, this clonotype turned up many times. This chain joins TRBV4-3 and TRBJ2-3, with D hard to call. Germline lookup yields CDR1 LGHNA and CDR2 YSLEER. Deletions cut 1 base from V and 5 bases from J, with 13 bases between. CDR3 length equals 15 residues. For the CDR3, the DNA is TGCGCCAGCAGCCAAGCGAACGGGCCTAGAGATACGCAGTATTTT. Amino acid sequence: CASSQANGPRDTQYF.

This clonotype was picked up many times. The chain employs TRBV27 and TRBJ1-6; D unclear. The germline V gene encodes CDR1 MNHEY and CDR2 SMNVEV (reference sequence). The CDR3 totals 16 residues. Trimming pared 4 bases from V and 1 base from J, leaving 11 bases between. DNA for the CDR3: TGTGCCAGCAGTTCCCTACTGTGGTCCTATAATTCACCCCTCCACTTT. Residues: CASSSLLWSYNSPLHF.

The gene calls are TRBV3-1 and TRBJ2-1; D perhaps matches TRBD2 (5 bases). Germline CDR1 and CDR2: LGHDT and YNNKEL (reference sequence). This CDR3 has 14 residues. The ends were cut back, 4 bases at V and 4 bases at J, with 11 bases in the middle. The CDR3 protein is CASSPGGLYNEQFF. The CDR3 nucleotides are TGTGCCAGCAGCCCAGGAGGACTGTACAATGAGCAGTTCTTC.